The text below deals with one TCR beta chain. Its specificity is unknown. PCR involved 60 Vbeta and 13 Jbeta primers. Some clones are missing from TCRdb's copy, which holds only in-frame ones; the method was immunoSEQ multiplex PCR. Of about 180,000 clones in the sample, 70% to 80% were seen once. The entry originates in a study of cytomegalovirus exposure and HLA in healthy donors. Among the donors, all were healthy bone marrow donors. CDR1 is MNHNS, CDR2 SASEGT, per germline. V was cut by 4 bases and J by 3 bases, with 13 bases left in between. This CDR3 has 15 residues. The study's findings and limits: The authors considered a cluster of highly shared sequence variants likely to be a sequencing artifact. Presence/absence comparisons presumed near-even sequencing depth among donors.

Source material: PBMCs. The genes are TRBV6-1 and TRBJ1-5; no firm D call. This sequence originates from a man younger than 30 in good health and CMV-seronegative. CDR3 in amino acids: CASSGAKTDNQPQHF. The CDR3 DNA reads as TGTGCCAGCAGTGGGGCAAAAACTGACAATCAGCCCCAGCATTTT.